Shown below are 19 T cell receptor beta chains from a single sample sequenced in a study of blood T cell repertoires in COVID-19. The assay was immunoSEQ multiplex PCR, and TCRdb's table has in-frame clones only and misses some. Here the sample spans some 150,000 clones, more than 80% being singletons. Material for sequencing was peripheral blood. The receptor source for this set is a human donor with acute or convalescent COVID-19. The donor label of this sample is uncertain.

The chain couples TRBV5-8 to TRBJ2-7; D call uncertain. CDR3 length: 12 amino acids. With 1 base removed from V and 3 bases from J, the gap between germline ends came to 5 bases. Germline V gene data show CDR1 as SGHTS and CDR2 as YDEGEE. Here the CDR3 reads CASSLRDYEQYV. The CDR3 DNA sequence: TGTGCCAGCAGCTTGAGAGACTACGAGCAGTACGTC.

This chain uses TRBV18 with TRBJ2-7, with 7 bases identical to TRBD1. V was clipped by 5 bases and J by 3 bases; unmatched bases: 4. The V gene's germline CDR1 is KGHSH and CDR2 LQKENI. The CDR3 consists of 13 residues. For the CDR3, the DNA is TGTGCCAGCTCATCCGGGACAGACTACGAGCAGTACTTC. Protein sequence: CASSSGTDYEQYF.

The V gene is TRBV19, the J gene TRBJ1-4, with 8 bases aligning to TRBD1. Germline V CDR1 and CDR2: LNHDA, SQIVND (reference sequence). The CDR3 runs 17 residues. With V trimmed by 5 bases and J by 6 bases, 14 bases remained unmatched. The CDR3 coding sequence is TGTGCCAGTAGTGACACCGGGACAGGTTACGGGGATGAAAAACTGTTTTTT. Translation gives CASSDTGTGYGDEKLFF. The complete variable domain, with remaining parts taken from reference TRBV19 and TRBJ1-4, reads DGGITQSPKYLFRKEGQNVTLSCEQNLNHDAMYWYRQDPGQGLRLIYYSQIVNDFQKGDIAEGYSVSREKKESFPLTVTSAQKNPTAFYLCASSDTGTGYGDEKLFFGSGTQLSVL.

V and J are TRBV5-4 and TRBJ2-1; TRBD1 is a possible D gene (6 bases). The CDR3 length is 12 residues. Trimming stripped 5 bases from V and 6 bases from J, with 9 bases between. CDR1 and CDR2 from the germline V gene are SGHNT and YYREEE (reference sequence). The CDR3 protein is CASREGGNEQFF. In DNA, the CDR3 is TGTGCCAGCAGAGAAGGGGGCAATGAGCAGTTCTTC. Full variable domain (outside the CDR3, taken from reference TRBV5-4 and TRBJ2-1): ETGVTQSPTHLIKTRGQQVTLRCSSQSGHNTVSWYQQALGQGPQFIFQYYREEENGRGNFPPRFSGLQFPNYSSELNVNALELDDSALYLCASREGGNEQFFGPGTRLTVL.

This chain joins TRBV6-4 and TRBJ1-1; the match to TRBD1 covers 8 bases. CDR3 length equals 15 residues. Germline V gene lookup returns CDR1 MRHNA and CDR2 SNTAGT. The J segment lost 1 base and the V segment lost 4 bases, leaving 5 bases of the junction unmatched. The CDR3 here is CASSGGTGPNTEAFF. DNA for the CDR3: TGTGCCAGCAGTGGGGGGACAGGACCGAACACTGAAGCTTTCTTT.

The gene calls are TRBV30 and TRBJ2-5, with D perhaps TRBD1 (6 bases). The CDR3 has 13 residues. V lost 2 bases and J 8 bases, leaving 15 bases between the germline ends. CDR1 GTSNPN and CDR2 SVGIG come from the germline V gene (reference sequence). The CDR3 sequence is CAWSSTGFGTQYF. In nucleotides, the CDR3 is TGTGCCTGGAGTTCCACAGGGTTTGGCACCCAGTACTTC.

This clone was counted between two and nine times. V gene TRBV24-1 combines with J gene TRBJ1-2; the match to TRBD1 covers 8 bases. Germline V gives CDR1 KGHDR, CDR2 SFDVKD. This CDR3 has 13 amino acids. The V gene end was trimmed by 7 bases and the J gene end by 7 bases; junction bases not matched to a gene: 7. The CDR3 sequence is CATSPQGGGGYTF. CDR3 nucleotide sequence: TGTGCCACCAGCCCACAGGGGGGTGGTGGCTACACCTTC.

This rearrangement joins TRBV30 to TRBJ1-2, with D maybe TRBD1 (5 bases). This CDR3 contains 15 residues. Germline CDR1 is GTSNPN and CDR2 is SVGIG (reference sequence). Trimming left V 3 bases short and J 2 bases short, with 16 bases between. In DNA form, the CDR3 reads TGTGCCTGGAGCCGCGGGGGGGAGGGCAACTATGGCTACACCTTC. It specifies CAWSRGGEGNYGYTF. The full variable domain, completed using reference TRBV30 and TRBJ1-2, is SQTIHQWPATLVQPVGSPLSLECTVEGTSNPNLYWYRQAAGRGLQLLFYSVGIGQISSEVPQNLSASRPQDRQFILSSKKLLLSDSGFYLCAWSRGGEGNYGYTFGSGTRLTVV.

The CDR3 coding sequence is TGTGCCAGCAGCTTAGCGCCTGATAGCGTAAACTATGGCTACACCTTC. It codes for CASSLAPDSVNYGYTF. The chain combines TRBV7-9 with TRBJ1-2; D is undetermined. The V and J ends lost 0 bases and 2 bases respectively, with 13 bases between them. Germline loops: CDR1 SEHNR, CDR2 FQNEAQ (reference sequence). The CDR3 contains 16 residues.

This clone has just a few counts. The V call is TRBV30, the J call TRBJ1-2; 10 bases are shared with TRBD1. The CDR3 is made up of 13 amino acids. The trim removed 2 bases at V and 7 bases at J, leaving 4 bases unmatched. Germline V gene sequence: CDR1 GTSNPN, CDR2 SVGIG (reference sequence). The CDR3 is CAWSMGQGPGYTF. The CDR3, as DNA: TGTGCCTGGAGTATGGGACAGGGGCCTGGCTACACCTTC.

The rearrangement uses TRBV4-2 and TRBJ1-1, with D unclear. V was trimmed by 1 base and J by 0 bases, leaving 9 bases between them. Germline CDR1 is LGHNA and CDR2 is YNFKEQ. This CDR3 contains 15 residues. Here the CDR3 DNA reads TGTGCCAGCAGCCAAGTATGGCAGATGAACACTGAAGCTTTCTTT. Amino acids: CASSQVWQMNTEAFF.

This chain joins TRBV12-3 or TRBV12-4 and TRBJ1-1; TRBD1 might be the D (6 bases). CDR3 size: 13 residues. Trimming stripped 6 bases from V and 5 bases from J, with 13 bases between. CDR3 coding DNA: TGTGCCAGCAGGGAAACAGGGAATACTGAAGCTTTCTTT. Its translation is CASRETGNTEAFF.

The rearrangement joins TRBV5-1 to TRBJ1-1; TRBD1 matches at 9 bases. The trim removed 3 bases at V and 6 bases at J, leaving 9 bases unmatched. This CDR3 region has 15 residues. Germline values: CDR1 SGHRS, CDR2 YFSETQ. Written as DNA, the CDR3 is TGCGCCAGCAGCTGGGGGGACAGGGAGGCGGCTGAAGCTTTCTTT. Amino acids: CASSWGDREAAEAFF.

V is TRBV25-1 and J is TRBJ1-2; D gene uncertain. Germline CDR1 MGHDK, CDR2 SYGVNS. V gave up 3 bases and J gave up 2 bases, with 16 bases separating them. This CDR3 spans 16 amino acids. The CDR3, as DNA: TGTGCCAGCAGTGACCCCGGGAACGGCCCCAACTATGGCTACACCTTC. Protein: CASSDPGNGPNYGYTF.

V gene TRBV7-3 combines with J gene TRBJ2-1, with D unresolved. Trimming removed 11 bases from V and 7 bases from J, with 6 bases in between. From germline, CDR1 is SGHTA and CDR2 FQGTGA. This CDR3 has 9 residues. CDR3 in amino acids: CAPRNEQFF. The CDR3 DNA reads TGTGCCCCCCGGAATGAGCAGTTCTTC. Filled out from reference TRBV7-3 and TRBJ2-1, the complete variable domain reads GAGVSQTPSNKVTEKGKYVELRCDPISGHTALYWYRQSLGQGPEFLIYFQGTGAADDSGLPNDRFFAVRPEGSVSTLKIQRTERGDSAVYLCAPRNEQFFGPGTRLTVL.

V gene TRBV29-1 combines with J gene TRBJ1-1; D possibly corresponds to TRBD1 (5 bases). V gave up 7 bases and J gave up 0 bases, with 12 bases separating them. CDR1 and CDR2 (germline): SQVTM, ANQGSEA. The CDR3 has 13 amino acids. In DNA, the CDR3 is TGCAGCGGTTCCAGGGTAATGAACACTGAAGCTTTCTTT. Its translation: CSGSRVMNTEAFF.

This clone occurred once. The DNA of the CDR3 is TGCGCCAGCAGTGATGGCCGGGGGAGCACTGAAGCTTTCTTT. This sequence encodes CASSDGRGSTEAFF. The gene calls are TRBV10-1 and TRBJ1-1; D is possibly TRBD1 (5 bases). With 3 bases removed from V and 4 bases from J, the gap between germline ends came to 12 bases. Germline assignment: CDR1 WNHNN and CDR2 SYGVQD (reference sequence). The CDR3 is 14 amino acids.

This clone was recorded once. The chain employs TRBV5-8 and TRBJ1-2; 8 nucleotides match TRBD1. The CDR3 loop spans 17 amino acids. CDR1 and CDR2 (germline): SGHTS, YDEGEE. Unmatched junction bases numbered 12, after V lost 1 base and J lost 4 bases. CDR3 amino acids: CASSLTWDRLFIYGYTF. CDR3 DNA sequence: TGTGCCAGCAGCTTGACGTGGGACAGGCTTTTTATCTATGGCTACACCTTC.

This clone was seen only a few times. The chain combines TRBV7-9 with TRBJ1-2; D is ambiguous. The CDR3 loop spans 13 amino acids. CDR1 is SEHNR, CDR2 FQNEAQ, per germline (reference sequence). The V gene lost 2 bases and the J gene lost 7 bases, with 11 bases spanning the gap. CDR3 sequence reads: CASSLLGGFGYTF. The DNA for the CDR3 is TGTGCCAGCAGCTTATTAGGAGGGTTTGGCTACACCTTC.